Below are 24 T cell receptor beta chains sequenced from a single sample in a study of CD8 T cells in Susac syndrome (dated by TCRdb to about 2019). The method behind the library was the immunoSEQ multiplex PCR assay. RNA was extracted using the RNeasy kit, and about 0.45 to 1 ug of the RNA was reverse transcribed with random hexamers. TCRdb handled the public reads itself, with Q25 trimming in fastp and clone calling in MiXCR, and kept productive beta chains. Each CDR3 protein appears once, grouped with its most common genes and DNA. In this sample the table shows roughly 400,000 distinct CDR3 sequences, approximately 85% of which occur a single time. Roughly 0.1% of the sample rests with the top ten. Sequenced: CD8+ T cells from PBMCs. Source of these receptors: a human donor with multiple sclerosis.

The chain joins TRBV10-2 to TRBJ2-7; tentatively, D is TRBD1 (6 bases). V lost 0 bases and J 2 bases, leaving 8 bases between the germline ends. CDR1 and CDR2 (germline): WSHSY, SAAADI. The CDR3 sequence is 14 residues long. The CDR3 region has the DNA TGCGCCAGCAGTGAGTCACAGGGCGCCTACGAGCAGTACTTC. Its protein product is CASSESQGAYEQYF.

The chain combines TRBV6-1 with TRBJ1-1; D unresolved. Trimming removed 10 bases from V and 2 bases from J, with 17 bases in between. The CDR3 is made up of 14 amino acids. Germline V lookup: CDR1 MNHNS, CDR2 SASEGT. CDR3 residues: CATNGELVNTEAFF. The CDR3 DNA follows: TGTGCCACCAACGGGGAGCTAGTAAACACTGAAGCTTTCTTT.

The CDR3, as DNA: TGTGCCAGCAGTTACTCTTCTGGGGCGATGACTGAAGCTTTCTTT. Encoded protein: CASSYSSGAMTEAFF. The chain uses TRBV6-5 and TRBJ1-1, with D perhaps TRBD1 (5 bases). This CDR3 is 15 amino acids long. CDR1 and CDR2 (germline): MNHEY, SVGAGI. Trimming cost V 0 bases and J 5 bases, with 13 bases left between them.

The chain employs TRBV20-1 and TRBJ1-2, with TRBD1 matching 8 bases. Germline lookup yields CDR1 DFQATT and CDR2 SNEGSKA (reference sequence). The CDR3 extends over 12 amino acids. Germline trimming cut 7 bases from V and 4 bases from J; bases unmatched to any gene: 5. In DNA form, the CDR3 reads TGCAGTGGGGACAGGACAGGCTATGGCTACACCTTC. Its translation is CSGDRTGYGYTF.

This chain joins TRBV6-5 and TRBJ1-1; D is perhaps TRBD1 (6 bases). Per germline, CDR1 MNHEY and CDR2 SVGAGI. Trimming cost V 6 bases and J 4 bases, with 15 bases left between them. The CDR3 is 14 residues long. The CDR3 DNA is TGTGCCAGCAGGGAGGGGGGCTTCACCACTGAAGCTTTCTTT. Translation: CASREGGFTTEAFF.

This chain links TRBV5-1 with TRBJ2-7, with TRBD2 matching over 8 bases. Germline loops: CDR1 SGHRS, CDR2 YFSETQ. V lost 4 bases and J lost 5; bases outside the gene matches: 11. CDR3 size: 15 residues. The CDR3 here is CASSPGGGARDEQYF. The CDR3 DNA sequence: TGCGCCAGCAGCCCGGGAGGGGGGGCGAGGGACGAGCAGTACTTC.

The chain combines TRBV11-2 with TRBJ2-7; TRBD2 is a possible D gene (5 bases). V shed 5 bases and J shed 4 bases, with 12 bases lying between them. The CDR3 contains 13 residues. CDR1 and CDR2 (germline): SGHAT, FQNNGV. In nucleotides, the CDR3 is TGTGCCAGCAGCCCGGGGTGGGGTTACGAGCAGTACTTC. It yields the protein CASSPGWGYEQYF.

The gene calls are TRBV6-5 and TRBJ1-1; D not certain. The CDR3 contains 15 residues. CDR1 is MNHEY, CDR2 SVGAGI, per germline. Trimming took 6 bases from V and 10 from J, leaving 24 bases between them. In DNA, the CDR3 is TGTGCCAGCAGGTCCGCAAGGGCCCTTGGATTCGGAGCTTTCTTT. Amino acids: CASRSARALGFGAFF.

This chain's CDR3 is CASSFVGNNQPQHF. DNA for the CDR3: TGTGCCAGCAGTTTCGTAGGAAACAATCAGCCCCAGCATTTT. The chain uses TRBV27 and TRBJ1-5; D not resolved. Germline CDR1 and CDR2: MNHEY and SMNVEV (reference sequence). The CDR3 consists of 14 residues. Trimming left V 3 bases short and J 3 bases short, with 9 bases between.

In this sample, this clonotype turned up once. This sequence joins TRBV6-5 and TRBJ2-7, with D hard to call. The germline V gene encodes CDR1 MNHEY and CDR2 SVGAGI. V gave up 6 bases and J gave up 3 bases, with 9 bases separating them. This CDR3 is built from 12 residues. DNA for the CDR3: TGTGCCAGCAGCGGTTTGGGCTACGAGCAGTACTTC. This codes for CASSGLGYEQYF.

This sequence joins TRBV12-3 or TRBV12-4 and TRBJ2-7, with D perhaps matching TRBD1 (5 bases). The CDR3 runs 15 residues. V lost 2 bases, J lost 2 bases, and 13 bases lay in between. This CDR3 is CASSLTAGLAYEQYF. CDR3 DNA: TGTGCCAGCAGTTTAACGGCAGGGCTTGCCTACGAGCAGTACTTC.

The J gene is TRBJ1-1, the V gene TRBV27; D is unresolved. Germline values: CDR1 MNHEY, CDR2 SMNVEV (reference sequence). V gave up 2 bases and J gave up 1 base, with 8 bases separating them. The CDR3 has 14 residues. The CDR3 is CASSLRSQNTEAFF. The CDR3 DNA reads TGTGCCAGCAGTTTACGGAGTCAGAACACTGAAGCTTTCTTT.

The V gene is TRBV30, the J gene TRBJ1-2; D perhaps matches TRBD1 (5 bases). CDR1 is GTSNPN and CDR2 is SVGIG in the germline V gene (reference sequence). This CDR3 has 11 amino acids. Trimming took off 4 bases at V and 6 bases at J, with 9 bases between the two ends. CDR3 coding DNA: TGTGCCTGGATGGGACGAGATGGCTACACCTTC. Translated: CAWMGRDGYTF. Full variable domain (rest looked up from reference TRBV30 and TRBJ1-2): SQTIHQWPATLVQPVGSPLSLECTVEGTSNPNLYWYRQAAGRGLQLLFYSVGIGQISSEVPQNLSASRPQDRQFILSSKKLLLSDSGFYLCAWMGRDGYTFGSGTRLTVV.

Only one count was recorded for this clonotype. The V gene is TRBV5-1, the J gene TRBJ2-7; 11 nucleotides agree with TRBD1. Germline CDR1 reads SGHRS; CDR2 reads YFSETQ. V dropped 3 bases and J dropped 3; count of bases not matched to a gene: 5. The CDR3 consists of 15 residues. CDR3 sequence reads: CASSWGQGGFYEQYF. The CDR3 DNA is TGCGCCAGCAGCTGGGGACAGGGGGGCTTCTACGAGCAGTACTTC.

The rearrangement links TRBV2 to TRBJ2-3, with D possibly being TRBD2 (5 bases). Germline assignment: CDR1 SNHLY and CDR2 FYNNEI. Trimming removed 4 bases at V and 5 bases at J, with 19 bases between. This CDR3 region has 16 residues. CDR3 residues: CASSAELGSTGDTQYF. CDR3 bases: TGTGCCAGCAGTGCAGAACTAGGTTCCACGGGAGATACGCAGTATTTT.

The rearrangement joins TRBV20-1 to TRBJ2-1, with TRBD2 identical over 14 bases. The V and J ends lost 0 bases and 7 bases, in that order; junction bases with no gene match: 8. This CDR3 is built from 17 residues. The germline V gene encodes CDR1 DFQATT and CDR2 SNEGSKA (reference sequence). This chain's CDR3 is CSARDHGTSGSYNEQFF. The CDR3, as DNA: TGCAGTGCTAGAGATCACGGGACTAGCGGGAGTTATAATGAGCAGTTCTTC.

The V gene is TRBV4-1, the J gene TRBJ2-7, with a possible D match to TRBD1 (5 bases). CDR3 length equals 14 residues. Germline V gene data show CDR1 as MGHRA and CDR2 as YSYEKL. Trimming cost V 0 bases and J 5 bases, with 11 bases left between them. This chain's CDR3 is CASSQENRNDEQYF. Here the CDR3 DNA reads TGCGCCAGCAGCCAAGAGAACAGGAACGACGAGCAGTACTTC.

The chain combines TRBV4-2 with TRBJ2-5, with TRBD2 as a possible D gene (6 bases). V gave up 0 bases and J gave up 9 bases, with 23 bases separating them. Germline CDR1 LGHNA, CDR2 YNFKEQ. The CDR3 extends over 17 amino acids. The CDR3 nucleotides read TGTGCCAGCAGCCAAGATCGGTCCGGGGCGACTAGTAAGGCCCAGTACTTC. Amino acid sequence: CASSQDRSGATSKAQYF.

The chain joins TRBV5-1 to TRBJ2-1; a possible D gene is TRBD2 (6 bases). Trimming took 1 base from V and 4 from J, leaving 15 bases between them. This CDR3 has 16 residues. Germline loops: CDR1 SGHRS, CDR2 YFSETQ. The CDR3, as DNA: TGCGCCAGCAGCTTGTTGTGGGCTAGCGCTTACAATGAGCAGTTCTTC. It codes for CASSLLWASAYNEQFF.

This chain links TRBV19 with TRBJ2-4; D tentatively reads TRBD1 or TRBD2 (5 bases each). The CDR3 spans 15 residues. Trimming removed 5 bases at V and 3 bases at J, with 14 bases between. Germline assignment: CDR1 LNHDA and CDR2 SQIVND (reference sequence). The CDR3 nucleotides are TGTGCCAGTAGTGTGACCGGGACCGGCAAAAACATTCAGTACTTC. This encodes CASSVTGTGKNIQYF.

The chain couples TRBV7-2 to TRBJ1-3; D is unresolved. CDR1 is SGHTA and CDR2 is FQGNSA in the germline V gene. The CDR3 contains 12 residues. The V gene lost 0 bases and the J gene lost 4 bases, with 1 base spanning the gap. The CDR3 here is CASSLAGNTIYF. As DNA, the CDR3 is TGTGCCAGCAGCTTAGCGGGAAACACCATATATTTT.

This rearrangement joins TRBV9 to TRBJ2-1; D might be TRBD1 (6 bases). Germline values: CDR1 SGDLS, CDR2 YYNGEE. This CDR3 is 14 amino acids long. Trimming shortened V by 0 bases and J by 7 bases, and 11 bases separated the two germline ends. In DNA form, the CDR3 reads TGTGCCAGCAGCGTAGGACAGGTTAGGAATGAGCAGTTCTTC. Protein sequence: CASSVGQVRNEQFF.

CDR3 bases: TGTGCCAGCAGCCAAGATCCGGGGGCTTTCTACGAGCAGTACTTC. Translation gives CASSQDPGAFYEQYF. V usage is TRBV3-1 and J usage is TRBJ2-7, with D perhaps given as TRBD1 or TRBD2 (6 bases each). The V gene lost 0 bases and the J gene lost 3 bases, with 12 bases spanning the gap. CDR1 LGHDT and CDR2 YNNKEL come from the germline V gene (reference sequence). The CDR3 spans 15 residues.

The chain carries TRBV29-1 and TRBJ1-1; D is ambiguous. V was trimmed by 0 bases and J by 0 bases, leaving 11 bases between them. CDR1 is SQVTM and CDR2 is ANQGSEA in the germline V gene. The CDR3 runs 15 residues. CDR3 sequence reads: CSVEDIFLMNTEAFF. The CDR3 region has the DNA TGCAGCGTTGAAGATATATTCCTTATGAACACTGAAGCTTTCTTT.